This entry features one T cell receptor (beta chain) sequence. After removal of 5 bases from V and 7 bases from J, the junction contained 11 bases not matched to a gene. The CDR3 runs 15 residues. Germline-derived CDR1 and CDR2 are SGHTA and FQGNSA. TCRdb's copy holds only in-frame clones and misses some; the assay was immunoSEQ multiplex PCR. The sample yields 35,000 to 40,000 clones, roughly 88% seen once. These data originate in a study of T cell changes during pregnancy in multiple sclerosis. The source of this sequence is a female donor with multiple sclerosis, enrolled in a pregnancy study. This sample comprised CD4+ T cells from peripheral blood mononuclear cells, obtained before pregnancy. This sequence joins TRBV7-2 and TRBJ2-3; 8 positions match TRBD2. CDR3: CASSQRGLDTNTQYF. The CDR3 DNA is TGTGCCAGCAGCCAACGGGGACTAGATACAAATACGCAGTATTTT.